The 3 T cell receptor beta chains given below trace back to one sample, sequenced in a study of blood T cell repertoires in COVID-19. The assay was immunoSEQ multiplex PCR, and TCRdb's table has in-frame clones only and misses some. This sample has under 250,000 clones, with under 90% found just once. Sequencing was performed on PBMCs or T cells enriched from blood (not recorded which). Receptor source: a woman aged 45-65 years with acute COVID-19.

CDR3 sequence (DNA): TGTGCCAGCAGCCAATATACACCCAGCTCCTATAATTCACCCCTCCACTTT. Protein: CASSQYTPSSYNSPLHF. The V call is TRBV3-1 (or the pseudogene TRBV3-2), the J call TRBJ1-6; D unresolved. The CDR3 sequence is 17 residues long. Per the germline V gene, CDR1 is LGHDT and CDR2 is YNNKEL (reference sequence). V was shortened by 2 bases and J by 0 bases, with 11 bases between the two germline ends.

The J gene is TRBJ2-7, the V gene TRBV11-2; possible D gene TRBD2, 5 bases. This CDR3 has 13 amino acids. Germline V gives CDR1 SGHAT, CDR2 FQNNGV. The germline V and J ends were trimmed by 4 bases and 2 bases, with 9 bases remaining between them. The CDR3 nucleotides are TGTGCCAGCAGCTCTTATAGCGCCTACGAGCAGTACTTC. Amino acids: CASSSYSAYEQYF.

This rearrangement joins TRBV7-9 to TRBJ1-6, with 8 nucleotides matching TRBD1. The CDR3 sequence is 14 residues long. V trimming: 5 bases; J trimming: 9 bases; junction bases outside the gene matches: 6. CDR1 is SEHNR and CDR2 is FQNEAQ in the germline V gene (reference sequence). CDR3 nucleotide sequence: TGTGCCAGCAGCCGCGGGACAGGCGGTTCACCCCTCCACTTT. As protein: CASSRGTGGSPLHF.